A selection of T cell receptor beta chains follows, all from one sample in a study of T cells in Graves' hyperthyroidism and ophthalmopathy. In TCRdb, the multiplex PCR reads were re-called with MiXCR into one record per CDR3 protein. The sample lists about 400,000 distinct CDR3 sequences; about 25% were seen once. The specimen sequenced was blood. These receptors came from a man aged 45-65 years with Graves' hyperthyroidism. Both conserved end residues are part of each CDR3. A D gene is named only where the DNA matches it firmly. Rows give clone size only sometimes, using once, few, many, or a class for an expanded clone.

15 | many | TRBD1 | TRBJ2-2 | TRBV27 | TGTGCCAGCAGGAGGACGGACAGGGATACCGGGGAGCTGTTTTTT | CASRRTDRDTGELFF
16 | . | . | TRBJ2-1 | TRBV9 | TGTGCCAGCAGCGCAGGGGGTGGATTCGGGGACTATGAGCAGTTCTTC | CASSAGGGFGDYEQFF
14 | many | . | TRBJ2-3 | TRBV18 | TGTGCCAGCTCACCAGACCTAGGCACAGATACGCAGTATTTT | CASSPDLGTDTQYF
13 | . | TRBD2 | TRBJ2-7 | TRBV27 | TGTGCCACCCGGACTAGCGGGATGAACGAGCAGTACTTC | CATRTSGMNEQYF
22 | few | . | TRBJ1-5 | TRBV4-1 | TGCGCCAGCAGCCCCCGATTTCGAGGGTCGGATCCCCTTTCATATAGCAATCAGCCCCAGCATTTT | CASSPRFRGSDPLSYSNQPQHF
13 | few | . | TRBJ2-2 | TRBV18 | TGTGCCAGCCCGCGTCAAACAACCGGGGAGCTGTTTTTT | CASPRQTTGELFF
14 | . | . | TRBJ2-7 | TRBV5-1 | TGCGCCAGCAGCTTGGAAGGGGTGAGCTACGAGCAGTACTTC | CASSLEGVSYEQYF
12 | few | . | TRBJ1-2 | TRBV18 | TGTGCCAGCTCACCAGAGGATGAAGGCTACACCTTC | CASSPEDEGYTF
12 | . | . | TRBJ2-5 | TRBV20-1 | TGCAGTGCTAGAGATTGGTTGGAGACCCAGTACTTC | CSARDWLETQYF
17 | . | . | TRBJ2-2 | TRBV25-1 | TGTGCCAGCAGTGATTGGGACGGGCAGGAGGACACCGGGGAGCTGTTTTTT | CASSDWDGQEDTGELFF
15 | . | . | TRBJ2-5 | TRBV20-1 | TGCAGTGCTAGAGATCTTAGCGGACCCAAAGAGACCCAGTACTTC | CSARDLSGPKETQYF
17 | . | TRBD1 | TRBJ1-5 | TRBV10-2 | TGCGCCAGCAGTGAGTCAGGGGGCCCGGATAGCAATCAGCCCCAGCATTTT | CASSESGGPDSNQPQHF
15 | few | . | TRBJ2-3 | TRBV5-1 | TGCGCCAGCAGCTTGGGGCGGGGCGGCACAGATACGCAGTATTTT | CASSLGRGGTDTQYF
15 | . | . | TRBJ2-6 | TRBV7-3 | TGTGCCAGCAGCCCTACTAGGGCTGGGGCCAACGTCCTGACTTTC | CASSPTRAGANVLTF
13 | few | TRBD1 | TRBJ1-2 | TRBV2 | TGTGCCAGCAGGCAGGGGGTGACCTATGGCTACACCTTC | CASRQGVTYGYTF
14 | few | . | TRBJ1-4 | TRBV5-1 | TGCGCCAGCAGACTACAGGGCGGCGGTGAAAAACTGTTTTTT | CASRLQGGGEKLFF
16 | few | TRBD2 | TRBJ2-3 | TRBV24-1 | TGTGCCACCAGTGATCGACTAGCGGGGAGCACAGATACGCAGTATTTT | CATSDRLAGSTDTQYF
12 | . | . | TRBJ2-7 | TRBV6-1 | TGTGCCAGCAGTCTGTCGCTATCCGAGCAGTACTTC | CASSLSLSEQYF
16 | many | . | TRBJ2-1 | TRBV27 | TGTGCCAGCAGTCCAATCAGGGGGCGGGGGGTCGATGAGCAGTTCTTC | CASSPIRGRGVDEQFF
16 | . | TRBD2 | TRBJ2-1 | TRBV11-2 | TGTGCCAGCAGCCCATCGGGGGGGGGCTCCTACAATGAGCAGTTCTTC | CASSPSGGGSYNEQFF
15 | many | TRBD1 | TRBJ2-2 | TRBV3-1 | TGTGCCAGCAGCCGGGGACAGGGGGCCACCGGGGAGCTGTTTTTT | CASSRGQGATGELFF
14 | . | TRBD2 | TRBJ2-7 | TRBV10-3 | TGTGCCATCAGTGAGGCGGGAGGGCCCTACGAGCAGTACTTC | CAISEAGGPYEQYF
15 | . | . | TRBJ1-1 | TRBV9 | TGTGCCAGCAGCGTAGGGGCAGGCTTGAACACTGAAGCTTTCTTT | CASSVGAGLNTEAFF
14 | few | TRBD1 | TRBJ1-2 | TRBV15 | TGTGCCACCAGCGGACATGGGACAGGGTCTGGCTACACCTTC | CATSGHGTGSGYTF